A single sample gave rise to the 19 T cell receptor beta chains below, sequenced in a study of blood T cells in healthy people across ages. A second 7 to 11 cycle PCR used barcoded and J-beta primers. TCRdb called the 5' RACE reads again in MiXCR, with one record for every CDR3 protein. The data contain some 920,000 distinct CDR3 sequences, roughly 51% of them singletons. Sequenced sample: blood. The receptors derive from a woman aged 60 to 75 in good health.

This chain links TRBV7-9 with TRBJ1-5; D gene unclear. CDR1 is SEHNR, CDR2 FQNEAQ, per germline (reference sequence). The CDR3 sequence is 14 residues long. V lost 1 base to trimming and J lost 5 bases, with 9 bases between them. The CDR3 spells CASSLGGVDQPQHF. The CDR3 DNA follows: TGTGCCAGCAGCTTAGGGGGTGTGGATCAGCCCCAGCATTTT.

This clonotype was observed a few times. CDR3 residues: CASRTGTHRYEQYF. CDR3 DNA sequence: TGTGCCAGCAGAACCGGGACTCACCGCTACGAGCAGTACTTC. The chain combines TRBV6-5 with TRBJ2-7, with a tentative D call TRBD2 (6 bases). Germline CDR1 reads MNHEY; CDR2 reads SVGAGI. The ends were cut back, 6 bases at V and 3 bases at J, with 15 bases in the middle. CDR3 length equals 14 residues.

This chain links TRBV7-9 with TRBJ2-5; the D is unclear. CDR3 length: 17 amino acids. The V gene lost 0 bases and the J gene lost 1 base, with 15 bases spanning the gap. Germline V gene sequence: CDR1 SEHNR, CDR2 FQNEAQ (reference sequence). For the CDR3, the DNA is TGTGCCAGCAGCTTAGCCCCAGTACGTGTGGGCCAAGAGACCCAGTACTTC. This translates into CASSLAPVRVGQETQYF.

On this clonotype: Just one base apart from a much larger clone, this may be a read error. The chain uses TRBV15 and TRBJ1-2; D unresolved. V was trimmed by 1 base and J by 0 bases, leaving 12 bases between them. This CDR3 spans 16 amino acids. CDR1 and CDR2 (germline): LNHNV, YYDKDF (reference sequence). Written as DNA, the CDR3 is TGTGCCACCAGCAGAGTTGTGGGATGGGCTAACTATGGCTACACCTTC. It is translated as CATSRVVGWANYGYTF.

There are a few counts of this clonotype. The chain recombines TRBV27 with TRBJ2-5, with D possibly matching TRBD1 (6 bases). CDR3 length: 13 residues. CDR1 and CDR2 (germline): MNHEY, SMNVEV (reference sequence). Trimming shortened V by 2 bases and J by 6 bases, and 10 bases separated the two germline ends. The CDR3 region is CASSLSRDKTQYF. The DNA for the CDR3 is TGTGCCAGCAGTTTAAGTCGGGACAAGACCCAGTACTTC.

The chain couples TRBV28 to TRBJ2-1; D might be TRBD1 (6 bases). The J call may be faulty, since TRBJ2-7 better matches the DNA end. CDR1 and CDR2 from the germline V gene are MDHEN and SYDVKM. This CDR3 has 14 amino acids. The CDR3 loop reads CASSRQATYNEQYF. In nucleotides, the CDR3 is TGTGCCAGCAGTCGACAGGCAACCTACAATGAGCAGTACTTC.

This sequence joins TRBV16 and TRBJ2-1; a weak D match, TRBD2 (5 bases). With 2 bases removed from V and 0 bases from J, the gap between germline ends came to 14 bases. From germline, CDR1 is KGHSY and CDR2 FQNENV. CDR3 length: 17 residues. This CDR3 reads CASSQMGLAGSYNEQFF. In DNA, the CDR3 is TGTGCCAGCAGCCAAATGGGCCTTGCGGGCTCCTACAATGAGCAGTTCTTC.

The V gene is TRBV12-3 or TRBV12-4, the J gene TRBJ1-1; D call uncertain. The V end was cut by 8 bases, the J end by 0 bases, with 16 bases between. The CDR3 runs 15 residues. The CDR3 reads CASVPEGNLNTEAFF. The CDR3 bases are TGTGCCAGCGTCCCCGAAGGGAATCTGAACACTGAAGCTTTCTTT.

This clonotype was observed a single time. The V gene is TRBV7-9, the J gene TRBJ2-5; no definite D call. The CDR3 covers 15 residues. Trimming removed 0 bases at V and 1 base at J, with 9 bases between. Per germline, CDR1 SEHNR and CDR2 FQNEAQ (reference sequence). CDR3 loop: CASSLAKNGQETQYF. The CDR3 nucleotides read TGTGCCAGCAGCTTAGCGAAAAACGGCCAAGAGACCCAGTACTTC.

This clonotype turned up a few times. The genes are TRBV9 and TRBJ2-3; possibly TRBD1 for D (5 bases). Per germline, CDR1 SGDLS and CDR2 YYNGEE. This CDR3 spans 16 amino acids. V was pared by 4 bases and J by 2 bases, with 17 bases between. CDR3 bases: TGTGCCAGCAGCCTACACCAAGGGGCCTCCACAGATACGCAGTATTTT. Its translation is CASSLHQGASTDTQYF.

The chain joins TRBV12-3 or TRBV12-4 to TRBJ1-6; no definite D call. The germline V and J ends were trimmed by 6 bases and 3 bases, with 3 bases remaining between them. This CDR3 has 12 residues. CDR3 protein: CASRNYNSPLHF. Written as DNA, the CDR3 is TGTGCCAGCAGGAACTATAATTCACCCCTCCACTTT.

V gene TRBV21-1 combines with J gene TRBJ2-3. TRBV21-1 is a known pseudogene. This CDR3 comprises 14 residues. DNA of the CDR3: TGTGCCAGCAGCGAAGACAGTTGCACAGATACGCAGTATTTT. Translated, it gives CASSEDSCTDTQYF.

The chain employs TRBV7-9 and TRBJ2-1, with D uncertain. The CDR3 sequence is 15 residues long. Looked up from germline, CDR1 is SEHNR and CDR2 is FQNEAQ (reference sequence). The V end was cut by 5 bases, the J end by 10 bases, with 21 bases between. The CDR3 reads CASSPRLGPSYEQFF. The DNA of the CDR3 is TGTGCCAGCAGCCCCCGACTGGGCCCCTCCTACGAGCAGTTCTTC.

This clonotype was seen a few times. The chain couples TRBV3-1 to TRBJ1-5; D gene unclear. Germline values: CDR1 LGHDT, CDR2 YNNKEL (reference sequence). The CDR3 loop spans 12 amino acids. V lost 3 bases, J lost 6 bases, and 6 bases lay in between. CDR3 sequence reads: CASSHTGQPQHF. CDR3 nucleotides: TGTGCCAGCAGCCATACTGGTCAGCCCCAGCATTTT.

This chain connects TRBV29-1 to TRBJ2-1; the D gene is possibly TRBD2 (6 bases). V lost 6 bases and J lost 12, with 15 bases in between. The CDR3 has 11 residues. Germline V gene lookup returns CDR1 SQVTM and CDR2 ANQGSEA. CDR3 in amino acids: CSVVLAGRQFF. The CDR3, as DNA: TGCAGCGTCGTACTAGCAGGGAGGCAGTTCTTC.

This clonotype appeared a few times. The gene calls are TRBV5-1 and TRBJ2-6; 10 nucleotides match TRBD1. The V segment lost 0 bases and the J segment 5 bases; nucleotides outside the gene matches: 5. The CDR3 sequence is 17 residues long. Germline CDR1 SGHRS, CDR2 YFSETQ. The CDR3 nucleotides are TGCGCCAGCAGCTTGGAGACAGGGGGCGGACGGGCCAACGTCCTGACTTTC. Translating gives CASSLETGGGRANVLTF.

The genes are TRBV28 and TRBJ1-5, with 7 bases that match TRBD1. This CDR3 is 16 amino acids long. Germline lookup yields CDR1 MDHEN and CDR2 SYDVKM. Trimming took 6 bases from V and 1 from J; bases not matched to a gene: 9. For the CDR3, the DNA is TGTGCCAGCAGCCGCCCACAGGGGAACAGCAATCAGCCCCAGCATTTT. As protein: CASSRPQGNSNQPQHF.

This clonotype was seen a handful of times. V is TRBV20-1 and J is TRBJ2-7, with D tentatively TRBD1 (6 bases). The V gene lost 1 base and the J gene lost 2 bases, with 12 bases spanning the gap. The CDR3 has 14 residues. CDR1 is DFQATT, CDR2 SNEGSKA, per germline (reference sequence). CDR3 in DNA: TGCAGTGCTAGAGGAACGAGGGGGACCTACGAGCAGTACTTC. As protein: CSARGTRGTYEQYF.

This rearrangement joins TRBV28 to TRBJ2-3; 7 positions match TRBD2. The V gene's germline CDR1 is MDHEN and CDR2 SYDVKM. The CDR3 runs to 16 residues. V shed 4 bases and J 5 bases; nucleotides not matched to a gene: 12. The CDR3, as DNA: TGTGCCAGCAGTTCGGGGTATGCGGGAGATGGAGATACGCAGTATTTT. Protein: CASSSGYAGDGDTQYF.